The next 25 T cell receptor beta chains were all read from a single sample in a study of shared clonotypes between healthy human individuals. The method was immunoSEQ multiplex PCR; TCRdb's version includes in-frame clones alone and lacks a portion of them. The sample records about 2.3 million clones, more than 85% being singletons. Sequenced input: naive CD4+ T cells from PBMCs. As for subset: CD45RA+ positively selected. Source of these receptors: a young man in good health. Some clones in this sample may be carry-over from other donors' samples.

The chain links TRBV5-1 to TRBJ1-3, with TRBD1 matching over 8 bases. V was clipped by 1 base and J by 1 base; unmatched bases: 10. The CDR3 is made up of 18 amino acids. Germline CDR1 and CDR2: SGHRS and YFSETQ. DNA of the CDR3: TGCGCCAGCAGCTTGTGGGGCAGGGGGCTTGGGTCTGGAAACACCATATATTTT. Its protein product is CASSLWGRGLGSGNTIYF.

The J gene is TRBJ2-1, the V gene TRBV28; D not certain. Germline V gene lookup returns CDR1 MDHEN and CDR2 SYDVKM. The CDR3 covers 15 residues. V lost 1 base, J lost 6 bases, and 13 bases lay in between. Here the CDR3 reads CASSLSTPGSNEQFF. The CDR3 nucleotides are TGTGCCAGCAGTTTATCCACCCCTGGCTCCAATGAGCAGTTCTTC.

This clone was seen a few times. The sample contains more than one DNA sequence encoding this CDR3. The CDR3 bases are TGTGCCAGCAGCTTAAGAGGAGCTGAAGCTTTCTTT. It encodes CASSLRGAEAFF. The chain carries TRBV11-3 and TRBJ1-1; the D is unclear. Trimming shortened V by 2 bases and J by 6 bases, and 7 bases separated the two germline ends. Germline CDR1 and CDR2: SGHNT and YENEEA. The CDR3 totals 12 residues.

The chain couples TRBV27 to TRBJ1-4; 9 bases align to TRBD1. This CDR3 has 12 residues. V lost 6 bases and J lost 8; bases outside the gene matches: 1. CDR1 and CDR2 (germline): MNHEY, SMNVEV (reference sequence). The CDR3 loop reads CASRTGGEKLFF. The DNA for the CDR3 is TGTGCCAGCAGGACAGGGGGAGAAAAACTGTTTTTT.

The chain recombines TRBV7-6 with TRBJ2-5; 8 bases are shared with TRBD2. The trim removed 2 bases at V and 0 bases at J, leaving 5 bases unmatched. Per germline, CDR1 SGHVS and CDR2 FNYEAQ. CDR3 length: 16 amino acids. The CDR3 DNA follows: TGTGCCAGCAGCTTATGGGGACTAGAGTACCAAGAGACCCAGTACTTC. This codes for CASSLWGLEYQETQYF.

J is TRBJ2-1 and V is TRBV6-5; D remains ambiguous. The CDR3 runs to 12 residues. V dropped 6 bases and J dropped 5 bases, with 8 bases sitting between them. Germline CDR1 reads MNHEY; CDR2 reads SVGAGI. The DNA for the CDR3 is TGTGCCAGCAGCCCTCATAACAATGAGCAGTTCTTC. This encodes CASSPHNNEQFF.

This clone was seen only once. The rearrangement uses TRBV10-1 and TRBJ2-3; D uncertain. This CDR3 has 13 amino acids. CDR1 is WNHNN and CDR2 is SYGVQD in the germline V gene (reference sequence). Trimming took off 2 bases at V and 0 bases at J, with 3 bases between the two ends. CDR3 bases: TGCGCCAGCAGTGAGGGCAGCACAGATACGCAGTATTTT. It encodes CASSEGSTDTQYF.

CDR3 in DNA: TGTGCCAGCAGCTCCCGGGGGGACAGTGGCACAGATACGCAGTATTTT. Translating gives CASSSRGDSGTDTQYF. This chain joins TRBV5-5 and TRBJ2-3; D is tentatively TRBD1 or TRBD2 (7 bases each). Trimming left V 3 bases short and J 1 base short, with 15 bases between. CDR3 length: 16 amino acids. CDR1 SGHKS and CDR2 YYEKEE come from the germline V gene (reference sequence).

This clone has a handful of counts. The same CDR3 arises from other DNA sequences in this sample as well. The rearrangement joins TRBV6-6 to TRBJ1-1, with a possible D match to TRBD1 (5 bases). The V end lost 0 bases, the J end lost 4 bases, and 6 bases lay between the germline ends. The CDR3 has 13 amino acids. CDR1 MNHNY and CDR2 SVGAGI come from the germline V gene (reference sequence). The CDR3: CASSYSGGTEAFF. The CDR3 DNA reads TGTGCCAGCAGTTACTCGGGGGGCACTGAAGCTTTCTTT.

The sample holds one count of this clone. The genes are TRBV5-1 and TRBJ2-3; D is tentatively TRBD1 or TRBD2 (5 bases each). Trimming stripped 0 bases from V and 6 bases from J, with 14 bases between. This CDR3 comprises 15 residues. The germline CDR1 and CDR2 sequences are SGHRS and YFSETQ. CDR3 region: CASSLVFGARDTQYF. CDR3 in DNA: TGCGCCAGCAGCTTGGTTTTCGGGGCCCGGGATACGCAGTATTTT.

This sequence joins TRBV29-1 and TRBJ2-2; 10 bases map to TRBD2. Germline V gene lookup returns CDR1 SQVTM and CDR2 ANQGSEA. V was pared by 3 bases and J by 4 bases, with 8 bases of the junction left unmatched. This CDR3 comprises 16 residues. This CDR3 is CSVELAGVQGTGELFF. The CDR3 bases are TGCAGCGTTGAGCTAGCGGGAGTCCAAGGCACCGGGGAGCTGTTTTTT.

The genes are TRBV6-5 and TRBJ2-5, with 9 bases that match TRBD2. Germline V gives CDR1 MNHEY, CDR2 SVGAGI. The CDR3 totals 15 residues. Trimming at V came to 0 bases and at J to 4 bases, leaving 3 bases not matched to a gene. The chain's CDR3 is CASSYSSGRGETQYF. CDR3 nucleotides: TGTGCCAGCAGTTACTCTAGCGGGAGAGGAGAGACCCAGTACTTC.

CDR3 sequence: CASRMGPRTEAFF. Here the CDR3 DNA reads TGTGCCAGCAGAATGGGCCCGAGGACTGAAGCTTTCTTT. The chain links TRBV28 to TRBJ1-1; no clear D gene. V lost 6 bases and J 5 bases, leaving 13 bases between the germline ends. Germline CDR1 and CDR2: MDHEN and SYDVKM. The CDR3 extends over 13 amino acids.

As concerns this clone: A read error may produce the germline difference seen at one junction end. The chain joins TRBV18 to TRBJ2-1; no definite D call. Germline loops: CDR1 KGHSH, CDR2 LQKENI. The CDR3 length is 16 residues. The DNA of the CDR3 is TGTGCCAGCTCACCGGGTGGCAGTTTATATTACAACGAGCAGTTCTTC. Encoded protein: CASSPGGSLYYNEQFF.

The chain uses TRBV28 and TRBJ2-7; the D is unclear. Trimming removed 5 bases from V and 0 bases from J, with 11 bases in between. Germline CDR1 MDHEN, CDR2 SYDVKM. The CDR3 length is 14 residues. The CDR3 loop reads CASSPRYSSYEQYF. In DNA form, the CDR3 reads TGTGCCAGCAGTCCCCGGTATAGCTCCTACGAGCAGTACTTC. Together with reference TRBV28 and TRBJ2-7, the CDR3 gives the full variable domain: DVKVTQSSRYLVKRTGEKVFLECVQDMDHENMFWYRQDPGLGLRLIYFSYDVKMKEKGDIPEGYSVSREKKERFSLILESASTNQTSMYLCASSPRYSSYEQYFGPGTRLTVT.

This clone has a single count. V gene TRBV2 combines with J gene TRBJ2-1; D gene unclear. The germline CDR1 and CDR2 sequences are SNHLY and FYNNEI. V dropped 3 bases and J dropped 2 bases, with 8 bases sitting between them. This CDR3 spans 14 amino acids. CDR3 amino acids: CASSDIGTYNEQFF. The CDR3 coding sequence is TGTGCCAGCAGTGATATCGGCACCTACAATGAGCAGTTCTTC. The complete variable domain, with remaining parts taken from reference TRBV2 and TRBJ2-1, reads EPEVTQTPSHQVTQMGQEVILRCVPISNHLYFYWYRQILGQKVEFLVSFYNNEISEKSEIFDDQFSVERPDGSNFTLKIRSTKLEDSAMYFCASSDIGTYNEQFFGPGTRLTVL.

The J gene is TRBJ2-5, the V gene TRBV28, with D maybe TRBD2 (6 bases). Per germline, CDR1 MDHEN and CDR2 SYDVKM. Trimming pared 11 bases from V and 2 bases from J, leaving 15 bases between. The CDR3 runs to 13 residues. The chain's CDR3 is CASQRGGQETQYF. CDR3 nucleotides: TGTGCCTCCCAGAGGGGAGGACAAGAGACCCAGTACTTC.

The rearrangement links TRBV5-1 to TRBJ2-3; the D gene could be TRBD1 or TRBD2 (5 bases each). Germline CDR1 is SGHRS and CDR2 is YFSETQ. Trimming took off 4 bases at V and 6 bases at J, with 15 bases between the two ends. There are 14 residues in the CDR3. As DNA, the CDR3 is TGCGCCAGCAGCAGCTTCACAGGAGGTGATACGCAGTATTTT. Its translation is CASSSFTGGDTQYF.

About this clone: This sample includes further DNA sequences coding for the same CDR3. The chain employs TRBV7-2 and TRBJ2-7, with D perhaps given as TRBD1 or TRBD2 (5 bases each). Between the trimmed V and J ends, which lost 1 base and 6 bases, there was a span of 10 bases. Germline-derived CDR1 and CDR2 are SGHTA and FQGNSA. The CDR3 totals 13 residues. The CDR3 is CASSLERGSEQYF. The CDR3 bases are TGTGCCAGCAGCTTAGAGAGGGGTTCCGAGCAGTACTTC. Full variable domain (missing parts from reference TRBV7-2 and TRBJ2-7): GAGVSQSPSNKVTEKGKDVELRCDPISGHTALYWYRQSLGQGLEFLIYFQGNSAPDKSGLPSDRFSAERTGGSVSTLTIQRTQQEDSAVYLCASSLERGSEQYFGPGTRLTVT.

The V and J genes are TRBV7-2 and TRBJ2-5, with 13 bases that match TRBD2. V lost 5 bases, J lost 4 bases, and 16 bases stayed unmatched. The CDR3 contains 19 residues. Germline CDR1 SGHTA, CDR2 FQGNSA. CDR3 amino acids: CASSPGGPLAGGRRETQYF. The CDR3 region has the DNA TGTGCCAGCAGCCCAGGCGGCCCACTAGCGGGGGGGCGGAGAGAGACCCAGTACTTC.

This clone was detected only once. V and J are TRBV7-2 and TRBJ2-7; D gene unclear. Looked up from germline, CDR1 is SGHTA and CDR2 is FQGNSA. This CDR3 is 12 amino acids long. V dropped 3 bases and J dropped 6 bases, with 9 bases sitting between them. The CDR3 spells CASSFLSREQYF. CDR3 in DNA: TGTGCCAGCAGCTTTTTGTCACGCGAGCAGTACTTC.

This clone was recorded only once. In nucleotides, the CDR3 is TGCGCCAGCAGCCAAGATGAGGGACGGCACTATGGCTACACCTTC. Translated, it gives CASSQDEGRHYGYTF. The rearrangement joins TRBV4-1 to TRBJ1-2; a possible D gene is TRBD1 (5 bases). Germline CDR1 reads MGHRA; CDR2 reads YSYEKL. The CDR3 contains 15 residues. Between the trimmed V and J ends, which lost 0 bases and 3 bases, there was a span of 11 bases.

A single count supports this clone. CDR3 amino acids: CASSLGFSAYGYTF. CDR3 sequence (DNA): TGTGCCAGCAGCTTGGGCTTTTCTGCTTATGGCTACACCTTC. The V call is TRBV6-5, the J call TRBJ1-2; no firm D call. Trimming took 6 bases from V and 5 from J, leaving 16 bases between them. Germline V lookup: CDR1 MNHEY, CDR2 SVGAGI. This CDR3 has 14 amino acids.

The chain is built from TRBV19 and TRBJ1-1, with D possibly being TRBD1 (5 bases). This CDR3 contains 14 residues. The germline V gene has CDR1 LNHDA and CDR2 SQIVND (reference sequence). Between the trimmed V and J ends, which lost 6 bases and 7 bases, there was a span of 18 bases. CDR3 region: CASSPGWGYNEAFF. The CDR3 region has the DNA TGTGCCAGTAGCCCTGGATGGGGGTATAATGAAGCTTTCTTT.

On this clone itself: Other DNA sequences in the sample encode the same CDR3. V usage is TRBV30 and J usage is TRBJ2-2; 7 bases match TRBD1. The CDR3 has 13 amino acids. The germline V gene encodes CDR1 GTSNPN and CDR2 SVGIG (reference sequence). After removal of 5 bases from V and 5 bases from J, the junction contained 5 bases not matched to a gene. CDR3 coding DNA: TGTGCCTGGTCGGGACAGCGAACCGGGGAGCTGTTTTTT. Its protein is CAWSGQRTGELFF.